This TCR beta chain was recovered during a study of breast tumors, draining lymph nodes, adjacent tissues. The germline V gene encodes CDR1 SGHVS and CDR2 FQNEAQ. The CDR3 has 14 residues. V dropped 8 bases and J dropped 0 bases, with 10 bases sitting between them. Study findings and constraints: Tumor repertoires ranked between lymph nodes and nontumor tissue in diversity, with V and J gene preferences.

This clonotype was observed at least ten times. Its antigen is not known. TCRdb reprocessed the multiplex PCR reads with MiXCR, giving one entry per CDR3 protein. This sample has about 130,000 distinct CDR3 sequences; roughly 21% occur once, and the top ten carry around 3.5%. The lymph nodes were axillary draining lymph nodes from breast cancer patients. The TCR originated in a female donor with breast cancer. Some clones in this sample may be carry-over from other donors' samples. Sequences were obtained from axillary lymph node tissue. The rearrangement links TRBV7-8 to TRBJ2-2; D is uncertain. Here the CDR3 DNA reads TGTGCCAGCGGTGGCGCAACGAACACCGGGGAGCTGTTTTTT. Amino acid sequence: CASGGATNTGELFF.